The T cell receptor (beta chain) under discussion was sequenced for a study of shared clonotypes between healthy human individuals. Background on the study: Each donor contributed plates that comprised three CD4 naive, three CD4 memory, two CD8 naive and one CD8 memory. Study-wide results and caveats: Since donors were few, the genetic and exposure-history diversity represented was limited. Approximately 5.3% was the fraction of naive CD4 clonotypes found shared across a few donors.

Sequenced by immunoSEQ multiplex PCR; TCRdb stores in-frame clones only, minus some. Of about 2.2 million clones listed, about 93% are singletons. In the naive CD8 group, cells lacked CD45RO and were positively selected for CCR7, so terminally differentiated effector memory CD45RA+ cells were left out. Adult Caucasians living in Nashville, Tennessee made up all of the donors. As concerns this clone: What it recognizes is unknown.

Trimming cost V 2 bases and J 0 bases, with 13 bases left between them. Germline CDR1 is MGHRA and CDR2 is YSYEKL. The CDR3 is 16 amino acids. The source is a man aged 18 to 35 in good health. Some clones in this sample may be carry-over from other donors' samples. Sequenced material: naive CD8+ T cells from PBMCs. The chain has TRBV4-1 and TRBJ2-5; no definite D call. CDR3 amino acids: CASSQRVGAYQETQYF. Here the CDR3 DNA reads TGCGCCAGCAGCCAACGGGTTGGAGCGTACCAAGAGACCCAGTACTTC.